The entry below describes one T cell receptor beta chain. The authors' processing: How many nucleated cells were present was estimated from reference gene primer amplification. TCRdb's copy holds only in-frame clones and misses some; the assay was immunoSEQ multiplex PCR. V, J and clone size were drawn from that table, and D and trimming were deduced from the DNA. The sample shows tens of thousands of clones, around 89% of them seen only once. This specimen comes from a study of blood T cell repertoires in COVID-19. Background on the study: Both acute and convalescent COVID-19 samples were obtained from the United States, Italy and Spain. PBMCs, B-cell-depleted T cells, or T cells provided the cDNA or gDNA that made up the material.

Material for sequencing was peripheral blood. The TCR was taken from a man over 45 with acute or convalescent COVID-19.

This chain's CDR3 is CAWMKNRVNYGYTF. Here the CDR3 DNA reads TGTGCCTGGATGAAGAACAGGGTAAACTATGGCTACACCTTC. The chain employs TRBV30 and TRBJ1-2, with D perhaps matching TRBD1 (6 bases). V gave up 4 bases and J gave up 2 bases, with 14 bases separating them. The germline V gene encodes CDR1 GTSNPN and CDR2 SVGIG (reference sequence). This CDR3 contains 14 residues. Complete variable domain (other parts from reference TRBV30 and TRBJ1-2): SQTIHQWPATLVQPVGSPLSLECTVEGTSNPNLYWYRQAAGRGLQLLFYSVGIGQISSEVPQNLSASRPQDRQFILSSKKLLLSDSGFYLCAWMKNRVNYGYTFGSGTRLTVV.